This entry lists 29 T cell receptor beta chains sequenced from one sample in a study of T-cell reconstitution after alpha-beta-depleted transplantation in children. This sample's TCRbeta library carried unique molecular identifier barcodes. TCRdb reanalysed the PCR reads using MiXCR and keeps one entry per CDR3 protein. Among about 47,000 distinct CDR3 sequences listed, about 50% were seen once. Sequencing was performed on peripheral blood, taken before TCRalphabeta/CD19-depleted stem cell transplant. These receptors were collected from a boy under two years old with SCID, due to receive a stem cell transplant.

The chain uses TRBV28 and TRBJ1-2; 9 bases line up with TRBD1. CDR1 is MDHEN, CDR2 SYDVKM, per germline. This CDR3 spans 14 amino acids. V dropped 3 bases and J dropped 8; count of bases not matched to a gene: 7. CDR3 nucleotides: TGTGCCAGCAGTTTTGGGGGACAGGGAGGAGGCTACACCTTC. Translated, it gives CASSFGGQGGGYTF.

The CDR3 coding sequence is TGTGCCAGCAGTTATTCTCAGACCAGCTCCTACGAGCAGTACTTC. Its translation: CASSYSQTSSYEQYF. V is TRBV6-9 and J is TRBJ2-7; D not certain. V gave up 0 bases and J gave up 0 bases, with 9 bases separating them. This CDR3 is 15 amino acids long. Germline V gives CDR1 MNHGY, CDR2 SVAAGI.

This chain uses TRBV10-2 with TRBJ1-5, with D unresolved. Germline values: CDR1 WSHSY, CDR2 SAAADI. The V end was cut by 3 bases, the J end by 1 base, with 13 bases between. The CDR3 has 16 residues. The CDR3 sequence is CASSERFLGSNQPQHF. CDR3 coding DNA: TGCGCCAGCAGTGAAAGGTTCTTGGGGAGCAATCAGCCCCAGCATTTT.

This clonotype was seen a few times. The chain links TRBV12-3 or TRBV12-4 to TRBJ1-3; D not certain. This CDR3 is 14 amino acids long. Between the trimmed V and J ends, which lost 5 bases and 0 bases, there was a span of 8 bases. Written as DNA, the CDR3 is TGTGCCAGCAGTCTGGGGATCTCTGGAAACACCATATATTTT. As protein: CASSLGISGNTIYF.

This chain uses TRBV4-1 with TRBJ2-5; D is unclear. V gave up 4 bases and J gave up 1 base, with 16 bases separating them. This CDR3 is 16 amino acids long. The germline gives CDR1 MGHRA, CDR2 YSYEKL. The CDR3 DNA sequence: TGCGCCAGCAGCCGAATACAGCCCCCAACCCAAGAGACCCAGTACTTC. Its translation: CASSRIQPPTQETQYF.

V and J are TRBV29-1 and TRBJ2-7; 10 nucleotides line up with TRBD1. The germline CDR1 and CDR2 sequences are SQVTM and ANQGSEA. Unmatched junction bases numbered 11, after V lost 5 bases and J lost 4 bases. CDR3 length: 15 amino acids. The CDR3 is CSVTDRGGKGYEQYF. In nucleotides, the CDR3 is TGCAGCGTTACGGACAGGGGGGGCAAGGGGTACGAGCAGTACTTC.

V usage is TRBV4-1 and J usage is TRBJ1-5; TRBD1 might be the D (5 bases). The CDR3 runs to 14 residues. Germline lookup yields CDR1 MGHRA and CDR2 YSYEKL. Between the trimmed V and J ends, which lost 3 bases and 5 bases, there was a span of 11 bases. This chain's CDR3 is CASSHGTDDQPQHF. The CDR3 DNA sequence: TGCGCCAGCAGCCACGGGACGGACGATCAGCCCCAGCATTTT.

In this sample, this clonotype turned up once. V is TRBV12-5 and J is TRBJ2-1; 8 bases match TRBD1. Per germline, CDR1 LGHNT and CDR2 FRNRAP. V shed 5 bases, J shed 6 bases, and the junction held 9 bases outside the gene matches. The CDR3 runs 15 residues. CDR3 residues: CASGPSRDRSNEQFF. DNA for the CDR3: TGTGCTAGTGGTCCCTCCCGGGACAGGTCCAATGAGCAGTTCTTC. The full variable domain, with the rest looked up from reference TRBV12-5 and TRBJ2-1, is DARVTQTPRHKVTEMGQEVTMRCQPILGHNTVFWYRQTMMQGLELLAYFRNRAPLDDSGMPKDRFSAEMPDATLATLKIQPSEPRDSAVYFCASGPSRDRSNEQFFGPGTRLTVL.

This chain connects TRBV29-1 to TRBJ2-7; D is perhaps TRBD2 (5 bases). The V end lost 5 bases, the J end lost 2 bases, and 13 bases lay between the germline ends. Per the germline V gene, CDR1 is SQVTM and CDR2 is ANQGSEA. This CDR3 is 13 amino acids long. In DNA, the CDR3 is TGCAGCGTTCCCGGGCGAGGGACCTACGAGCAGTACTTC. This translates into CSVPGRGTYEQYF.

This clonotype was seen only once. The CDR3: CAISPLPSGGRETQYF. CDR3 DNA sequence: TGTGCCATCAGCCCCCTACCTAGCGGGGGGCGGGAGACCCAGTACTTC. The chain is built from TRBV10-3 and TRBJ2-5; 11 positions agree with TRBD2. Looked up from germline, CDR1 is ENHRY and CDR2 is SYGVKD. This CDR3 has 16 residues. Germline trimming cut 6 bases from V and 5 bases from J; bases unmatched to any gene: 11.

The genes are TRBV4-2 and TRBJ1-6; 7 nucleotides agree with TRBD1. J lost 9 bases, V lost 2 bases, and 4 bases had no gene match. The CDR3 extends over 14 amino acids. Germline V gene data show CDR1 as LGHNA and CDR2 as YNFKEQ. The CDR3 DNA is TGTGCCAGCAGCCAAAGGGACAGAGGTTCACCCCTCCACTTT. As protein: CASSQRDRGSPLHF.

The chain recombines TRBV11-2 with TRBJ2-5, with D perhaps being TRBD1 or TRBD2 (6 bases each). The germline CDR1 and CDR2 sequences are SGHAT and FQNNGV. This CDR3 is built from 14 residues. V gave up 6 bases and J gave up 5 bases, with 16 bases separating them. Here the CDR3 DNA reads TGTGCCAGCAGTCCTCTGGGGGGCCCGGAGACCCAGTACTTC. It codes for CASSPLGGPETQYF.

The CDR3 reads CASSFWGRRGGNEQFF. CDR3 nucleotide sequence: TGTGCCAGCAGTTTTTGGGGTAGGCGGGGGGGCAATGAGCAGTTCTTC. V gene TRBV27 combines with J gene TRBJ2-1, with 9 bases aligning to TRBD2. This CDR3 comprises 16 residues. Germline CDR1 reads MNHEY; CDR2 reads SMNVEV (reference sequence). With 3 bases clipped from V and 6 bases from J, the junction kept 9 bases outside the gene matches.

The chain carries TRBV20-1 and TRBJ1-5; a possible D gene is TRBD1 (5 bases). This CDR3 region has 12 residues. Germline CDR1 DFQATT, CDR2 SNEGSKA (reference sequence). V lost 4 bases and J 7 bases, leaving 11 bases between the germline ends. CDR3 DNA: TGCAGTGCTACCAGGGTAGGGCAGCCCCAGCATTTT. It yields the protein CSATRVGQPQHF.

V usage is TRBV20-1 and J usage is TRBJ1-6, with D uncertain. The CDR3 is 13 residues long. Germline V CDR1 and CDR2: DFQATT, SNEGSKA (reference sequence). V shed 4 bases and J shed 6 bases, with 10 bases lying between them. CDR3 residues: CSAKEDVNSPLHF. CDR3 coding DNA: TGCAGTGCTAAAGAGGACGTTAATTCACCCCTCCACTTT.

This clonotype was observed many times. V is TRBV25-1 and J is TRBJ2-5; D is perhaps TRBD1 (5 bases). The CDR3 extends over 13 amino acids. The V gene lost 4 bases and the J gene lost 0 bases, with 6 bases spanning the gap. From germline, CDR1 is MGHDK and CDR2 SYGVNS. Here the CDR3 DNA reads TGTGCCAGCAGTGGACAGAACCAAGAGACCCAGTACTTC. It is translated as CASSGQNQETQYF. Supplemented by reference TRBV25-1 and TRBJ2-5, the full variable domain reads EADIYQTPRYLVIGTGKKITLECSQTMGHDKMYWYQQDPGMELHLIHYSYGVNSTEKGDLSSESTVSRIRTEHFPLTLESARPSHTSQYLCASSGQNQETQYFGPGTRLLVL.

The chain recombines TRBV20-1 with TRBJ2-5; TRBD2 matches 12 bases. The trim removed 6 bases at V and 5 bases at J, leaving 10 bases unmatched. Germline CDR1 is DFQATT and CDR2 is SNEGSKA (reference sequence). The CDR3 consists of 15 residues. CDR3 protein: CSARLAGARWETQYF. DNA for the CDR3: TGCAGTGCGAGACTAGCGGGGGCGCGGTGGGAGACCCAGTACTTC.

This chain joins TRBV12-3 or TRBV12-4 and TRBJ2-3; a possible D gene is TRBD2 (6 bases). CDR3 length: 12 amino acids. Trimming removed 3 bases from V and 8 bases from J, with 9 bases in between. The CDR3, as DNA: TGTGCCAGCAGTTTGGAGGGCGGTACGCAGTATTTT. Encoded protein: CASSLEGGTQYF.

The chain is built from TRBV16 and TRBJ1-1, with D possibly matching TRBD1 (6 bases). The germline CDR1 and CDR2 sequences are KGHSY and FQNENV. V dropped 4 bases and J dropped 5 bases, with 17 bases sitting between them. The CDR3 extends over 15 amino acids. CDR3 in amino acids: CASSPGGGHRTEAFF. The DNA for the CDR3 is TGTGCCAGCAGCCCAGGAGGGGGGCACAGGACTGAAGCTTTCTTT. Looking up the rest from reference TRBV16 and TRBJ1-1 gives the full variable domain: GEEVAQTPKHLVRGEGQKAKLYCAPIKGHSYVFWYQQVLKNEFKFLISFQNENVFDETGMPKERFSAKCLPNSPCSLEIQATKLEDSAVYFCASSPGGGHRTEAFFGQGTRLTVV.

This rearrangement joins TRBV7-9 to TRBJ1-6; a weak D match, TRBD1 (6 bases). The CDR3 is made up of 13 amino acids. Germline V gene sequence: CDR1 SEHNR, CDR2 FQNEAQ (reference sequence). Trimming pared 3 bases from V and 7 bases from J, leaving 7 bases between. CDR3 sequence: CASSFDRNSPLHF. The CDR3 DNA sequence: TGTGCCAGCAGCTTTGACAGGAATTCACCCCTCCACTTT. The entire variable domain, with the rest obtained from reference TRBV7-9 and TRBJ1-6, is as follows: DTGVSQNPRHKITKRGQNVTFRCDPISEHNRLYWYRQTLGQGPEFLTYFQNEAQLEKSRLLSDRFSAERPKGSFSTLEIQRTEQGDSAMYLCASSFDRNSPLHFGNGTRLTVT.

V and J are TRBV7-9 and TRBJ2-2; D gene ambiguous. This CDR3 has 12 residues. V lost 5 bases, J lost 5 bases, and 6 bases lay in between. Germline V lookup: CDR1 SEHNR, CDR2 FQNEAQ (reference sequence). The CDR3 DNA reads TGTGCCAGCAGCCTCCAGACCGGGGAGCTGTTTTTT. Protein sequence: CASSLQTGELFF.

In regard to this clonotype: Its ends do not fully match the called genes, so a read error is possible. This chain connects TRBV4-1 to TRBJ2-1; 10 bases map to TRBD2. The CDR3 is 18 residues long. CDR1 and CDR2 from the germline V gene are MGHRA and YSYEKL. The CDR3 sequence is CACSQEPAGGPKDNEQFF. The CDR3 coding sequence is TGCGCCTGCAGCCAAGAGCCAGCGGGGGGGCCGAAGGACAATGAGCAGTTCTTC.

The rearrangement links TRBV20-1 to TRBJ2-1, with 10 bases identical to TRBD2. Germline V lookup: CDR1 DFQATT, CDR2 SNEGSKA (reference sequence). This CDR3 is 17 amino acids long. With V trimmed by 0 bases and J by 1 base, 6 bases remained unmatched. This chain's CDR3 is CSARDLSGGASYNEQFF. The CDR3 DNA reads TGCAGTGCTAGAGATCTAAGCGGGGGGGCGTCCTACAATGAGCAGTTCTTC.

This clonotype has only a few counts. The chain is built from TRBV4-2 and TRBJ2-1; D might be TRBD1 (5 bases). Germline V lookup: CDR1 LGHNA, CDR2 YNFKEQ. The CDR3 is 16 residues long. Trimming removed 0 bases at V and 2 bases at J, with 11 bases between. The CDR3 loop reads CASSQDGATAYNEQFF. The CDR3 coding sequence is TGTGCCAGCAGCCAAGATGGGGCTACGGCCTACAATGAGCAGTTCTTC.

The chain recombines TRBV2 with TRBJ1-4; 8 bases are shared with TRBD1. From germline, CDR1 is SNHLY and CDR2 FYNNEI. The trim removed 5 bases at V and 8 bases at J, leaving 10 bases unmatched. The CDR3 is 15 residues long. The CDR3 DNA is TGTGCCAGCAGTCTGTCCGGGACAGGAGGCGAAAAACTGTTTTTT. Amino acid sequence: CASSLSGTGGEKLFF.

The chain has TRBV27 and TRBJ2-2, with 10 bases that match TRBD2. The length of the CDR3 is 16 residues. V lost 6 bases and J lost 7; bases outside the gene matches: 11. Germline V CDR1 and CDR2: MNHEY, SMNVEV (reference sequence). In DNA, the CDR3 is TGTGCCAGCAGCTATGGGACTAGCGTCGGGGGCGGGGAGCTGTTTTTT. This sequence encodes CASSYGTSVGGGELFF.

J is TRBJ2-5 and V is TRBV27, with 9 bases identical to TRBD1. The CDR3 covers 14 residues. From germline, CDR1 is MNHEY and CDR2 SMNVEV (reference sequence). The ends lost 4 bases at V and 4 bases at J; junction bases unmatched: 4. CDR3 in DNA: TGTGCCAGCAGTTGGGGGACAGGGAGAGAGACCCAGTACTTC. Amino acids: CASSWGTGRETQYF.

This clonotype was detected a few times. The J gene is TRBJ2-2, the V gene TRBV11-3, with 7 bases matching TRBD2. Unmatched junction bases numbered 6, after V lost 4 bases and J lost 4 bases. The CDR3 consists of 15 residues. CDR1 and CDR2 (germline): SGHNT, YENEEA. The CDR3 sequence is CASSSAGSPTGELFF. DNA of the CDR3: TGTGCCAGCAGCTCAGCGGGGAGCCCCACCGGGGAGCTGTTTTTT. The full variable domain, its missing parts supplied by reference TRBV11-3 and TRBJ2-2, is EAGVVQSPRYKIIEKKQPVAFWCNPISGHNTLYWYLQNLGQGPELLIRYENEEAVDDSQLPKDRFSAERLKGVDSTLKIQPAELGDSAVYLCASSSAGSPTGELFFGEGSRLTVL.

V usage is TRBV4-2 and J usage is TRBJ1-3, with D unresolved. V shed 6 bases and J shed 0 bases, with 15 bases lying between them. CDR1 is LGHNA, CDR2 YNFKEQ, per germline. The CDR3 runs to 16 residues. The DNA for the CDR3 is TGTGCCAGCAGTCACGAGGGTGGAGCCTCTGGAAACACCATATATTTT. Encoded protein: CASSHEGGASGNTIYF.